One T cell receptor (beta chain) is described in this entry. Its cognate antigen is unknown. The ends were cut back, 5 bases at V and 3 bases at J, with 12 bases in the middle. This CDR3 contains 14 residues. Germline V gives CDR1 SEHNR, CDR2 FQNEAQ (reference sequence). This sample stems from a study of CD8 T cells in ankylosing spondylitis. Study-level points and caveats: Seemingly characteristic of ankylosing spondylitis blood was a TCR beta motif consisting of about 8 highly homologous variants. Previously reported in reactive arthritis synovial fluid and blood were some of the motif variants.

TCRdb processed the 5' RACE reads anew with MiXCR; each CDR3 protein has one entry. The repertoire consists of 200,000 to 250,000 distinct CDR3 sequences, with approximately 7.4% occurring once and the leading ten covering approximately 15%. The chain carries TRBV7-9 and TRBJ2-3; either TRBD1 or TRBD2 may fit D (5 bases each). Sequencing was performed on blood, either unsorted or a sorted T cell fraction (not recorded which). The TCR sequence derives from a male donor with ankylosing spondylitis. The CDR3 DNA reads as TGTGCCAGCAGCCCGCTTGGGGGAACAGATACGCAGTATTTT. Protein product: CASSPLGGTDTQYF.